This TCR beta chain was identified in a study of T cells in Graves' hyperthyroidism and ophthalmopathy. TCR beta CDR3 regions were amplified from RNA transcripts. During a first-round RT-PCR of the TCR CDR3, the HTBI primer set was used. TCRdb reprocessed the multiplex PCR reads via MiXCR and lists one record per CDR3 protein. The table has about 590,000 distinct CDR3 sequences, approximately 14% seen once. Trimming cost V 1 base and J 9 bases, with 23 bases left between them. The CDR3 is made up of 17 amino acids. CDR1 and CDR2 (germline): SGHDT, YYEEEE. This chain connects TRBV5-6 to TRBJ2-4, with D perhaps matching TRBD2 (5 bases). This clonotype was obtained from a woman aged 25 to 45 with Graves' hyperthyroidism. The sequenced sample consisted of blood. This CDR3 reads CASSLRRLVTGFGIQYF. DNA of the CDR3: TGTGCCAGCAGCTTGCGTCGGCTAGTAACGGGGTTTGGCATTCAGTACTTC.